The 2 T cell receptor beta chains given below trace back to one sample, sequenced in a study of human T cells and chemical hapten exposure. Specified time point: patch test 1, 2 weeks after DPC sensitization. The treatment is: therapeutic diphenylcyclopropenone sensitization with weekly scalp DPC. Via MiXCR, TCRdb re-called the RACE reads, giving one row per CDR3 protein. The sample yields over 45,000 distinct CDR3 sequences, 9.3% seen once. Specimen: whole blood, collected in connection with sensitization to the hapten diphenylcyclopropenone (DPC). Receptors originate from a woman aged 40 to 50 with alopecia areata. Some clones in this sample may be carry-over from other donors' samples.

This clonotype was counted many times. This chain uses TRBV12-3 or TRBV12-4 with TRBJ1-1, with 9 bases identical to TRBD1. V was clipped by 6 bases and J by 4 bases; unmatched bases: 3. The CDR3 has 13 residues. DNA of the CDR3: TGTGCCAGCAGCATGACAGGGGGCACTGAAGCTTTCTTT. Translating it yields CASSMTGGTEAFF.

The J gene is TRBJ1-2, the V gene TRBV19, with TRBD1 as a possible D gene (5 bases). Germline V lookup: CDR1 LNHDA, CDR2 SQIVND (reference sequence). The CDR3 has 13 amino acids. The V end was cut by 7 bases, the J end by 4 bases, with 13 bases between. CDR3 sequence reads: CASTPGTGYGYTF. CDR3 nucleotide sequence: TGTGCCAGTACCCCGGGGACCGGCTATGGCTACACCTTC.